This TCR beta chain was obtained from a study of blood T cell repertoires in COVID-19. This CDR3 is built from 13 residues. The germline CDR1 and CDR2 sequences are MDHEN and SYDVKM. The ends lost 10 bases at V and 7 bases at J; junction bases unmatched: 10. Libraries were prepared by immunoSEQ multiplex PCR; TCRdb keeps only in-frame clonotypes and omits some of them. The table lists some 320,000 clones, roughly 90% of them singletons, with around 4.8% in the top ten. This sequence originates from a man in his 60s who had recovered from COVID-19. The genes are TRBV28 and TRBJ2-1; TRBD2 matches 7 bases. The sample was PBMCs or T cells enriched from blood (not recorded which). In nucleotides, the CDR3 is TGTGCCACTTCGACTAGCTTTCGTAATGAGCAGTTCTTC. This sequence encodes CATSTSFRNEQFF.